The 11 T cell receptor beta chains in this list originate from one sample, sequenced in a study of T cell responses to AZD1222 COVID-19 vaccine. TCRdb's table, derived via immunoSEQ multiplex PCR, lists solely in-frame clones and lacks some. The table has more than 100,000 clones, about 91% seen once. Sequenced here: peripheral blood, sampled on day 0 of AZD1222 vaccination. Every receptor here comes from an adult in good health.

This sequence joins TRBV6-5 and TRBJ1-1; the match to TRBD1 covers 7 bases. After removal of 0 bases from V and 5 bases from J, the junction contained 6 bases not matched to a gene. The CDR3 runs 15 residues. CDR1 and CDR2 (germline): MNHEY, SVGAGI. The CDR3 here is CASSYSYTGETEAFF. CDR3 sequence (DNA): TGTGCCAGCAGTTACTCGTATACAGGGGAAACTGAAGCTTTCTTT.

The rearrangement joins TRBV11-2 to TRBJ2-5; 10 nucleotides match TRBD2. The CDR3 sequence is 15 residues long. Germline V lookup: CDR1 SGHAT, CDR2 FQNNGV. After removal of 3 bases from V and 4 bases from J, the junction contained 5 bases not matched to a gene. CDR3 sequence: CASSFSSGSAETQYF. CDR3 sequence (DNA): TGTGCCAGCAGCTTTTCTAGCGGGAGTGCAGAGACCCAGTACTTC.

This chain connects TRBV27 to TRBJ1-5; maybe TRBD1 (5 bases). The CDR3 runs 15 residues. Germline values: CDR1 MNHEY, CDR2 SMNVEV (reference sequence). The V end lost 3 bases, the J end lost 5 bases, and 14 bases lay between the germline ends. The CDR3 reads CASSFSFPGYQPQHF. The CDR3 DNA follows: TGTGCCAGCAGTTTTTCTTTCCCAGGGTATCAGCCCCAGCATTTT.

The chain employs TRBV6-2 or TRBV6-3 and TRBJ2-3, with D perhaps TRBD1 (6 bases). V was shortened by 4 bases and J by 0 bases, with 11 bases between the two germline ends. This CDR3 contains 15 residues. Germline-derived CDR1 and CDR2 are MNHEY and SVGEGT. The CDR3 here is CASSSRQDSTDTQYF. The CDR3 region has the DNA TGTGCCAGCAGTTCAAGACAGGACAGCACAGATACGCAGTATTTT.

The rearrangement links TRBV18 to TRBJ1-1, with D uncertain. V was shortened by 4 bases and J by 3 bases, with 18 bases between the two germline ends. The CDR3 loop spans 16 amino acids. Germline V gene sequence: CDR1 KGHSH, CDR2 LQKENI. This chain's CDR3 is CASSRDGIFGDTEAFF. CDR3 sequence (DNA): TGTGCCAGCTCACGAGACGGGATCTTCGGGGACACTGAAGCTTTCTTT.

The J gene is TRBJ2-1, the V gene TRBV11-3, with a tentative D call TRBD2 (5 bases). Trimming stripped 0 bases from V and 3 bases from J, with 6 bases between. The CDR3 consists of 14 residues. Germline V lookup: CDR1 SGHNT, CDR2 YENEEA. CDR3 in amino acids: CASSLELVYNEQFF. Written as DNA, the CDR3 is TGTGCCAGCAGCTTAGAACTAGTCTACAATGAGCAGTTCTTC.

The genes are TRBV19 and TRBJ2-4; weak D call: TRBD1 (6 bases). Germline CDR1 and CDR2: LNHDA and SQIVND (reference sequence). Trimming stripped 5 bases from V and 2 bases from J, with 7 bases between. The CDR3 contains 13 residues. In DNA form, the CDR3 reads TGTGCCAGTAGTCAGGGGTCCAAAAACATTCAGTACTTC. The encoded protein is CASSQGSKNIQYF.

This rearrangement joins TRBV27 to TRBJ2-2, with D perhaps TRBD1 or TRBD2 (6 bases each). Trimming removed 3 bases at V and 3 bases at J, with 14 bases between. The CDR3 extends over 16 amino acids. Germline CDR1 is MNHEY and CDR2 is SMNVEV (reference sequence). As DNA, the CDR3 is TGTGCCAGCAGTTTGCCACAGGGACTCCACACCGGGGAGCTGTTTTTT. It codes for CASSLPQGLHTGELFF.

The rearrangement links TRBV5-8 to TRBJ1-2; no clear D. V gave up 0 bases and J gave up 3 bases, with 6 bases separating them. There are 13 residues in the CDR3. CDR1 is SGHTS and CDR2 is YDEGEE in the germline V gene. This chain's CDR3 is CASSLGRHYGYTF. The CDR3 DNA is TGTGCCAGCAGCTTGGGGCGTCACTATGGCTACACCTTC.

V and J are TRBV10-1 and TRBJ1-1, with 9 bases aligning to TRBD1. Germline assignment: CDR1 WNHNN and CDR2 SYGVQD (reference sequence). This CDR3 contains 14 residues. V lost 5 bases and J lost 5; bases outside the gene matches: 6. The CDR3 DNA reads as TGCGCCAGCAGTCCTGGACAGGGGCGAACTGAAGCTTTCTTT. The encoded protein is CASSPGQGRTEAFF.

V and J are TRBV24-1 and TRBJ2-2; D unclear. Trimming removed 0 bases from V and 0 bases from J, with 4 bases in between. This CDR3 contains 15 residues. Germline lookup yields CDR1 KGHDR and CDR2 SFDVKD. The chain's CDR3 is CATSDLRTNTGELFF. The CDR3 DNA is TGTGCCACCAGTGATTTGCGGACGAACACCGGGGAGCTGTTTTTT.